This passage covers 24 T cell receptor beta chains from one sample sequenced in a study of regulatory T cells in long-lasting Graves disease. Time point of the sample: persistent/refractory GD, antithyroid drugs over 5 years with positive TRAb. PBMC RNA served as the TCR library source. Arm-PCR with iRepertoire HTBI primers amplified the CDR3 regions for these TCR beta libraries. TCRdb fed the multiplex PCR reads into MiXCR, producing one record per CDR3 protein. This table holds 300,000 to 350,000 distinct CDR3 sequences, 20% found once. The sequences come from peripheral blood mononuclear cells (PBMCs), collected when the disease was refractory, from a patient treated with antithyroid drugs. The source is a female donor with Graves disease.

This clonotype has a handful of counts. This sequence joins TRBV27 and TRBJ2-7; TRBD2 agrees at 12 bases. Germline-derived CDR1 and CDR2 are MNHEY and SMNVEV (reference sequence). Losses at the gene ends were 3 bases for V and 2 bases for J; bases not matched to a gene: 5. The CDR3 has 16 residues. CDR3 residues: CASSLLLAGGTYEQYF. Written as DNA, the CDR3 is TGTGCCAGCAGTTTGTTACTAGCGGGAGGAACCTACGAGCAGTACTTC.

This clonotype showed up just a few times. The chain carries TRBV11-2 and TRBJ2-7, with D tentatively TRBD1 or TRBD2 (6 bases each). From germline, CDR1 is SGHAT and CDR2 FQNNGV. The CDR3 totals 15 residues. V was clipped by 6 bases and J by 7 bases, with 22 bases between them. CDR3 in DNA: TGTGCCAGCAGGTCAAGGGGGGCAGGGATGGGGGAGCAGTACTTC. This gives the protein CASRSRGAGMGEQYF.

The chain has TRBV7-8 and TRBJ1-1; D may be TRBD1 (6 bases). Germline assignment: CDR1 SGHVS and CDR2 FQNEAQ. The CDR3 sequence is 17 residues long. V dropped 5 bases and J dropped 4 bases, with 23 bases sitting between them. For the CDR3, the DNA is TGTGCCAGCAGCCCGTCAACCGGGGGCCTACCCGCCACTGAAGCTTTCTTT. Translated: CASSPSTGGLPATEAFF. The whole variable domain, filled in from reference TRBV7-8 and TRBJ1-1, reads GAGVSQSPRYKVAKRGQDVALRCDPISGHVSLFWYQQALGQGPEFLTYFQNEAQLDKSGLPSDRFFAERPEGSVSTLKIQRTQQEDSAVYLCASSPSTGGLPATEAFFGQGTRLTVV.

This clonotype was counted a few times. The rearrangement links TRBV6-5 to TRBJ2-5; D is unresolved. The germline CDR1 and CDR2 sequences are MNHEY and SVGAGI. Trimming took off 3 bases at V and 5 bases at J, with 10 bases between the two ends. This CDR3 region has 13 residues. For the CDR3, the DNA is TGTGCCAGCAGTTATCGGGTGGAGGAGACCCAGTACTTC. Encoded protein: CASSYRVEETQYF.

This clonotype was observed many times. The DNA of the CDR3 is TGCGCCAGCAGCTCCACGTCGGGAGTCTATGGCTACACCTTC. Its translation: CASSSTSGVYGYTF. V is TRBV5-1 and J is TRBJ1-2; D gene unclear. The CDR3 is 14 amino acids. V lost 3 bases and J lost 4, with 13 bases in between. Germline V CDR1 and CDR2: SGHRS, YFSETQ. The full variable domain, its missing parts supplied by reference TRBV5-1 and TRBJ1-2, is KAGVTQTPRYLIKTRGQQVTLSCSPISGHRSVSWYQQTPGQGLQFLFEYFSETQRNKGNFPGRFSGRQFSNSRSEMNVSTLELGDSALYLCASSSTSGVYGYTFGSGTRLTVV.

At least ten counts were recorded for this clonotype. This chain's CDR3 is CSASHGPILRLNTEAFF. In DNA form, the CDR3 reads TGCAGTGCTAGTCACGGACCCATTCTGAGACTGAACACTGAAGCTTTCTTT. V is TRBV20-1 and J is TRBJ1-1; D is undetermined. This CDR3 has 17 residues. Per germline, CDR1 DFQATT and CDR2 SNEGSKA (reference sequence). The V end lost 3 bases, the J end lost 0 bases, and 20 bases lay between the germline ends.

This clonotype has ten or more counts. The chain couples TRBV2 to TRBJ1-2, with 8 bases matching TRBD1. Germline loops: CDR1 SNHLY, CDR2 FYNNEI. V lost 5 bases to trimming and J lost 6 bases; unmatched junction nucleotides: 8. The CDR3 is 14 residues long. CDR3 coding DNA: TGTGCCAGCAGTACACAACAGGGGGGAGATGGCTACACCTTC. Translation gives CASSTQQGGDGYTF.

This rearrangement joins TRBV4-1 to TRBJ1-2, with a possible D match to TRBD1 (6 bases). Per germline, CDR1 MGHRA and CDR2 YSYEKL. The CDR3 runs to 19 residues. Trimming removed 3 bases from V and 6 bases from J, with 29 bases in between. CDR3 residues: CASSQSNGQHRRQMDGYTF. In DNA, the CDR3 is TGCGCCAGCAGCCAGAGTAACGGACAGCACCGACGGCAGATGGATGGCTACACCTTC.

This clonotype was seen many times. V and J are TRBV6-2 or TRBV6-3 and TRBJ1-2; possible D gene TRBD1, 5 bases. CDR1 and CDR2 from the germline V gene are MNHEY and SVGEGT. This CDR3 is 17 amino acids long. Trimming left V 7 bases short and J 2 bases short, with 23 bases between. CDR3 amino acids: CASTGDWGLPSNYGYTF. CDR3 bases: TGTGCCAGCACCGGAGATTGGGGCCTTCCCTCCAACTATGGCTACACCTTC.

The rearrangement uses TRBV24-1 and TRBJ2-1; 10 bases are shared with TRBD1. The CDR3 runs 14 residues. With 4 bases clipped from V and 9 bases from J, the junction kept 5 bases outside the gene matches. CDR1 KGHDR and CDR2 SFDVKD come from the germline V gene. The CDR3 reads CATSDPGTGVEQFF. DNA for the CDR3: TGTGCCACCAGTGACCCCGGGACAGGGGTTGAGCAGTTCTTC.

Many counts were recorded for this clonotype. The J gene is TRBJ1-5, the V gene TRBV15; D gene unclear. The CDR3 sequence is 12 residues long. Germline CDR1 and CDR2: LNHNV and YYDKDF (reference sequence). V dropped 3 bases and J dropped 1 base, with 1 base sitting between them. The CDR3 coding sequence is TGTGCCACCAGCAGCAGCAATCAGCCCCAGCATTTT. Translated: CATSSSNQPQHF.

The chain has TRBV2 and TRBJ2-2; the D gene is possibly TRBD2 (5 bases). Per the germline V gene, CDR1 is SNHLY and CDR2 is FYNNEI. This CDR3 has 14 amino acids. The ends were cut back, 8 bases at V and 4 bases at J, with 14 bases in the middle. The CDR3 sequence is CASGRQGFTGELFF. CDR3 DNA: TGTGCCAGCGGGAGACAAGGATTCACCGGGGAGCTGTTTTTT.

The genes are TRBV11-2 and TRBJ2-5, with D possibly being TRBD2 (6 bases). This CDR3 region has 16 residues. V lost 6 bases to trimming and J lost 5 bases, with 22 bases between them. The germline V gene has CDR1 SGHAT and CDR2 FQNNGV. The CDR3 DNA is TGTGCCAGCAGACCGACAACAGGAGGGGCGGGGGAGACCCAGTACTTC. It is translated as CASRPTTGGAGETQYF.

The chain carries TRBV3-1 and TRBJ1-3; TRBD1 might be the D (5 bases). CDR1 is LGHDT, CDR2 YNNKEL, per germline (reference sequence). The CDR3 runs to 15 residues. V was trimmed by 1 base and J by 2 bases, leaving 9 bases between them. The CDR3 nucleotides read TGTGCCAGCAGCCAAGCCATGGGGGCTGGAAACACCATATATTTT. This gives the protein CASSQAMGAGNTIYF.

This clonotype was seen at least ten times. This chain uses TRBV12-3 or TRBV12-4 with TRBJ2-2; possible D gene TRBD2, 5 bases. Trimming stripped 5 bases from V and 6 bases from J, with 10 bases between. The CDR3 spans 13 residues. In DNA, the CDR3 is TGTGCCAGCAGTCGGGATCGACCCGGGGAGCTGTTTTTT. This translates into CASSRDRPGELFF.

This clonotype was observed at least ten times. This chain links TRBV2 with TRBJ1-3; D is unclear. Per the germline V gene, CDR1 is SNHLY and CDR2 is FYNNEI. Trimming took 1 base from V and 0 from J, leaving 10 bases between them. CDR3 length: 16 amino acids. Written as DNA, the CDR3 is TGTGCCAGCAGTGAAGGGCGGGCAAACTCTGGAAACACCATATATTTT. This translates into CASSEGRANSGNTIYF.

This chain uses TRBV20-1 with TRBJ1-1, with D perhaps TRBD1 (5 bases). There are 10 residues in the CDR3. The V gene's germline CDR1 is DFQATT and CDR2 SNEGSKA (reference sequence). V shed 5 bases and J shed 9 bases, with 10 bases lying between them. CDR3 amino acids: CSAGGEKAFF. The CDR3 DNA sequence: TGCAGTGCTGGGGGAGAGAAAGCTTTCTTT.

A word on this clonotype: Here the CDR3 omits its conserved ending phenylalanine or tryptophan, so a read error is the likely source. CDR3 bases: TGTGCCAGCAGCTTATACTGGGCGAACACCGGGGAGCTGTTTTCT. Encoded protein: CASSLYWANTGELFS. The rearrangement uses TRBV7-2 and TRBJ2-2; D uncertain. The CDR3 is 15 amino acids. The germline V gene has CDR1 SGHTA and CDR2 FQGNSA. V shed 2 bases and J shed 0 bases, with 7 bases lying between them.

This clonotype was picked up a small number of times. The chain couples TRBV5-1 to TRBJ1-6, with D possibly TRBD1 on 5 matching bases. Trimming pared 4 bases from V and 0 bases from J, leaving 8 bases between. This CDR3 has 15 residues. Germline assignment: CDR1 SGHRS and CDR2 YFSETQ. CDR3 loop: CASSPDSSYNSPLHF. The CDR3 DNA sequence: TGCGCCAGCAGCCCTGACAGCTCCTATAATTCACCCCTCCACTTT.

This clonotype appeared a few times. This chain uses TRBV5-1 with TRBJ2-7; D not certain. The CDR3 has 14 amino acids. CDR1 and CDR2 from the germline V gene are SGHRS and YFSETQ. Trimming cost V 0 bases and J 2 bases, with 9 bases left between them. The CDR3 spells CASSLAFYPYEQYF. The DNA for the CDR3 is TGCGCCAGCAGCTTGGCCTTTTATCCCTACGAGCAGTACTTC.

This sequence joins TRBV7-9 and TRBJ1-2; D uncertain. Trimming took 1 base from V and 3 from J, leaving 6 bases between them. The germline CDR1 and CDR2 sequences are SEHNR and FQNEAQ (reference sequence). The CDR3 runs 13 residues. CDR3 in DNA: TGTGCCAGCAGCTTAGAGGAGGACTATGGCTACACCTTC. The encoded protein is CASSLEEDYGYTF.

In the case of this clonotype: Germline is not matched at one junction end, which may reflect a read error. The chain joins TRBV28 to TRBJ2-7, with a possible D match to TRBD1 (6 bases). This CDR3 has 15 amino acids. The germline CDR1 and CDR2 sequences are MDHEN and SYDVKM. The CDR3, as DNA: TGTGCCAGCAGTCTATGGACAGCGAGCTCCTACGAGCAGTACTTC. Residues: CASSLWTASSYEQYF.

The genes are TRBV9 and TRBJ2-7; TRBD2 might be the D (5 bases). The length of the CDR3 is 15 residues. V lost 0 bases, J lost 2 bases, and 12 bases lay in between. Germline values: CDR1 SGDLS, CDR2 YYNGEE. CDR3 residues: CASSVDPGLTYEQYF. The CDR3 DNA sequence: TGTGCCAGCAGCGTAGACCCTGGACTCACCTACGAGCAGTACTTC.

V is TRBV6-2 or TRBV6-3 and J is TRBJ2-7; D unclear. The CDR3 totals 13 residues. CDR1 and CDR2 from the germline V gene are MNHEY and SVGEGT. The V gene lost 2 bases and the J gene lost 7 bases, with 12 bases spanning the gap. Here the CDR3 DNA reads TGTGCCAGCAGTTACACCGCCAGGCGGGAGCAGTACTTC. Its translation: CASSYTARREQYF.